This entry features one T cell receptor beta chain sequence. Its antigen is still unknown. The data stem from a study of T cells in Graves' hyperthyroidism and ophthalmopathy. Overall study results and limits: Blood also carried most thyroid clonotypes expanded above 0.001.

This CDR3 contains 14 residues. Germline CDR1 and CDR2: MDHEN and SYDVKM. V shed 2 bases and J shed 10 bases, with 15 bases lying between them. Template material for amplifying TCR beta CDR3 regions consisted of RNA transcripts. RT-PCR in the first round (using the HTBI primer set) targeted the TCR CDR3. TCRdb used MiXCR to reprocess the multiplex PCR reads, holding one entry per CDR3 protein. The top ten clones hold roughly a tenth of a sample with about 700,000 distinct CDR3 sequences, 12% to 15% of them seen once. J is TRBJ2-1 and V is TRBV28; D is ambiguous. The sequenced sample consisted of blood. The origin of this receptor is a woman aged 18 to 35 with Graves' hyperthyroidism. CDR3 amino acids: CASSLPESAYEQFF. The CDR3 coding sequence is TGTGCCAGCAGTTTACCGGAGTCTGCCTACGAGCAGTTCTTC.